The sequence of this T cell receptor (beta chain) was determined in a study of T cells in Graves' hyperthyroidism and ophthalmopathy. RNA transcripts served as the template for amplifying TCR beta CDR3 regions. The HTBI primer set served for first-round RT-PCR of the TCR CDR3. TCRdb re-analysed the multiplex PCR reads in MiXCR, keeping a single row per CDR3 protein. The sample lists hundreds of thousands of distinct CDR3 sequences, about two fifths occurring once. This clonotype was found many times. The germline CDR1 and CDR2 sequences are SGHTA and FQGNSA. The CDR3 is 14 amino acids. V was pared by 1 base and J by 0 bases, with 6 bases between.

The V and J genes are TRBV7-2 and TRBJ1-2, with no clear D. Source material: blood. This clonotype was obtained from a man aged 18-30 years with Graves' hyperthyroidism. CDR3 sequence reads: CASSLGRANYGYTF. CDR3 nucleotides: TGTGCCAGCAGCTTAGGCCGAGCTAACTATGGCTACACCTTC.